This T cell receptor beta chain is drawn from a study of immune heterogeneity within non-small cell lung tumors. Background on the study: Tumors were classified as 4 squamous cell carcinomas, 10 non-squamous carcinomas and 1 not otherwise specified.

Study results and limitations: The study found high-frequency T-cell receptor beta clonotypes largely distinct between individual patients.

The table lists this clonotype with many counts. Its cognate antigen is unknown. Multiplex PCR (32 V and 13 J primers) was used to amplify the TCR beta CDR3. TCRdb recomputed calls from the multiplex PCR reads with MiXCR, one row per CDR3 protein. Of around 30,000 distinct CDR3 sequences in the sample, about 29% were seen once. Looked up from germline, CDR1 is MNHNS and CDR2 is SASEGT. This CDR3 has 19 amino acids. V was shortened by 7 bases and J by 0 bases, with 25 bases between the two germline ends. Template was bulk tumor genomic DNA, 450 to 750 ng per sample. The authors collected several far-apart biopsies from each primary tumor during surgery. Samples came from untreated patients having curative surgery for newly diagnosed non-small cell lung cancer. Donor patients had newly diagnosed non-small cell lung cancer and were having surgery with curative intent.

V and J are TRBV6-1 and TRBJ1-5; D not certain. Input material: lung tumor tissue. This TCR was sampled from a man in his forties or fifties with non-small cell lung cancer. The CDR3 DNA reads as TGTGCCAGCACCGAGGTGGCAGGTAATGGCGGTTATAGCAATCAGCCCCAGCATTTT. This translates into CASTEVAGNGGYSNQPQHF.